One and the same sample provided the 13 T cell receptor beta chains below, sequenced in a study of cytotoxic CD8 clonotypes in ibrutinib-treated CLL. TCRdb's table, derived via immunoSEQ multiplex PCR, lists solely in-frame clones and lacks some. The table has just over 65,000 clones, approximately 70% seen once. The source material was PBMCs, sampled after 12 months of ibrutinib treatment. All receptors derive from a human donor with chronic lymphocytic leukemia.

This chain uses TRBV19 with TRBJ2-2; D unresolved. The V gene lost 1 base and the J gene lost 4 bases, with 7 bases spanning the gap. In germline, CDR1 is LNHDA, CDR2 SQIVND (reference sequence). The CDR3 spans 14 residues. The CDR3 region is CASSIGVGTGELFF. Here the CDR3 DNA reads TGTGCCAGTAGTATAGGAGTGGGCACCGGGGAGCTGTTTTTT.

This clone was observed a handful of times. The gene calls are TRBV4-1 and TRBJ1-2, with D unclear. The CDR3 runs 13 residues. The V gene's germline CDR1 is MGHRA and CDR2 YSYEKL. V lost 4 bases and J 4 bases, leaving 10 bases between the germline ends. CDR3 in amino acids: CASSPFGTYGYTF. As DNA, the CDR3 is TGCGCCAGCAGCCCCTTCGGTACCTATGGCTACACCTTC.

The chain links TRBV20-1 to TRBJ2-1; tentatively, D is TRBD1 (5 bases). The CDR3 is made up of 11 amino acids. V was clipped by 6 bases and J by 9 bases, with 12 bases between them. Germline assignment: CDR1 DFQATT and CDR2 SNEGSKA (reference sequence). The CDR3 DNA reads as TGCAGTGCCCTAAGGGGCCTTGAGCAGTTCTTC. Amino acid sequence: CSALRGLEQFF.

This chain links TRBV6-5 with TRBJ1-3; TRBD1 is a possible D gene (5 bases). Deletions cut 8 bases from V and 0 bases from J, with 11 bases between. This CDR3 has 14 amino acids. Germline CDR1 and CDR2: MNHEY and SVGAGI. CDR3 sequence (DNA): TGTGCCAGCCGGACAACCGACTCTGGAAACACCATATATTTT. Amino acid sequence: CASRTTDSGNTIYF.

The chain couples TRBV7-6 to TRBJ2-7; TRBD1 or TRBD2 may be the D gene (6 bases each). The CDR3 is made up of 15 amino acids. The germline V gene has CDR1 SGHVS and CDR2 FNYEAQ. V was cut by 2 bases and J by 4 bases, with 15 bases left in between. CDR3 coding DNA: TGTGCCAGCAGCTTAAATCCGGGGGCGACATACGAGCAGTACTTC. It specifies CASSLNPGATYEQYF.

In this sample, this clone turned up once. J is TRBJ1-1 and V is TRBV6-5; the D gene is possibly TRBD1 (6 bases). V lost 4 bases and J lost 5, with 17 bases in between. CDR3 size: 15 residues. From germline, CDR1 is MNHEY and CDR2 SVGAGI. The CDR3 sequence is CASSSLGGRVTEAFF. DNA of the CDR3: TGTGCCAGCAGTTCACTCGGGGGGCGCGTAACTGAAGCTTTCTTT.

V usage is TRBV10-1 and J usage is TRBJ2-7; no clear D gene. The ends were cut back, 10 bases at V and 0 bases at J, with 16 bases in the middle. Germline values: CDR1 WNHNN, CDR2 SYGVQD (reference sequence). The CDR3 is 14 residues long. CDR3 sequence reads: CANTKVDDSYEQYF. The CDR3 DNA follows: TGCGCCAACACCAAGGTGGACGACTCCTACGAGCAGTACTTC.

This clone showed up just once. CDR3 region: CASIPTSGGAVGTDTQYF. The CDR3 DNA follows: TGTGCCAGTATCCCGACTAGCGGGGGGGCCGTCGGCACAGATACGCAGTATTTT. V usage is TRBV19 and J usage is TRBJ2-3, with TRBD2 identical over 14 bases. Germline V lookup: CDR1 LNHDA, CDR2 SQIVND (reference sequence). The CDR3 has 18 residues. J was trimmed by 1 base and V by 7 bases; bases with no gene match: 10. Combining the CDR3 with reference TRBV19 and TRBJ2-3 gives the whole variable domain DGGITQSPKYLFRKEGQNVTLSCEQNLNHDAMYWYRQDPGQGLRLIYYSQIVNDFQKGDIAEGYSVSREKKESFPLTVTSAQKNPTAFYLCASIPTSGGAVGTDTQYFGPGTRLTVL.

The V and J genes are TRBV18 and TRBJ2-3; D remains unclear. The CDR3 totals 15 residues. CDR1 is KGHSH, CDR2 LQKENI, per germline. Trimming removed 3 bases from V and 2 bases from J, with 12 bases in between. This chain's CDR3 is CASSPVHGSTDTQYF. The CDR3 nucleotides are TGTGCCAGCTCACCGGTGCACGGGTCCACAGATACGCAGTATTTT.

This clone was found a few times. The chain joins TRBV27 to TRBJ1-4; tentative D call: TRBD1 (6 bases). V gave up 4 bases and J gave up 7 bases, with 7 bases separating them. In germline, CDR1 is MNHEY, CDR2 SMNVEV (reference sequence). The CDR3 runs 12 residues. The CDR3 region has the DNA TGTGCCAGCAGTTCAGGGGTTGAAAAACTGTTTTTT. The encoded protein is CASSSGVEKLFF.

CDR3 nucleotide sequence: TGTGCCAGCGCGTCTGTGGGGGGCAGCGGCACTGAAGCTTTCTTT. This sequence encodes CASASVGGSGTEAFF. The V call is TRBV6-5, the J call TRBJ1-1, with D maybe TRBD1 (6 bases). Trimming stripped 8 bases from V and 4 bases from J, with 20 bases between. Germline V gene lookup returns CDR1 MNHEY and CDR2 SVGAGI. The CDR3 consists of 15 residues.

This clone was picked up one time. V usage is TRBV9 and J usage is TRBJ2-1; 9 bases align to TRBD2. The CDR3 spans 15 residues. Germline loops: CDR1 SGDLS, CDR2 YYNGEE. Trimming took 1 base from V and 9 from J; bases not matched to a gene: 8. The CDR3 spells CASSVSAGGRGEQFF. The CDR3 nucleotides are TGTGCCAGCAGCGTATCGGCGGGGGGGCGTGGTGAGCAGTTCTTC. The whole variable domain, remainder taken from reference TRBV9 and TRBJ2-1, is DSGVTQTPKHLITATGQRVTLRCSPRSGDLSVYWYQQSLDQGLQFLIQYYNGEERAKGNILERFSAQQFPDLHSELNLSSLELGDSALYFCASSVSAGGRGEQFFGPGTRLTVL.

V and J are TRBV4-2 and TRBJ2-7; either TRBD1 or TRBD2 may supply D (5 bases each). V was clipped by 0 bases and J by 4 bases, with 16 bases between them. In germline, CDR1 is LGHNA, CDR2 YNFKEQ. The CDR3 extends over 16 amino acids. CDR3: CASSQELDGAPYEQYF. The CDR3 bases are TGTGCCAGCAGCCAAGAACTCGACGGGGCCCCTTACGAGCAGTACTTC.